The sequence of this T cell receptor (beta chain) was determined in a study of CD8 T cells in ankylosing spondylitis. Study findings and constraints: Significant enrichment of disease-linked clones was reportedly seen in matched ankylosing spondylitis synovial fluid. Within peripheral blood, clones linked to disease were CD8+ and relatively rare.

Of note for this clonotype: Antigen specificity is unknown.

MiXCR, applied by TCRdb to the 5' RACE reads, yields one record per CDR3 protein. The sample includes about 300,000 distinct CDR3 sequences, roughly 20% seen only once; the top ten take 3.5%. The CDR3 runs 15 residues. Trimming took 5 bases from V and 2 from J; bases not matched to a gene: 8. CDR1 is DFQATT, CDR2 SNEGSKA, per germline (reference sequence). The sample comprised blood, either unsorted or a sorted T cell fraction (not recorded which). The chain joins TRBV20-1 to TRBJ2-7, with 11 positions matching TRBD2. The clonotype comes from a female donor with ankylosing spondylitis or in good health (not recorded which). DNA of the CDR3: TGCAGTGCTCCCGATAGCGGGAGGGACCCCTACGAGCAGTACTTC. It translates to CSAPDSGRDPYEQYF.